This T cell receptor beta chain is from a study of blood T cell repertoires in COVID-19. Germline V gene lookup returns CDR1 SNHLY and CDR2 FYNNEI. Trimming cost V 4 bases and J 3 bases; bases outside gene matches: 1. The CDR3 is 14 residues long. In the study's own analysis: Counts of nucleated cells, estimated from reference gene primer amplification, were obtained. Sequencing was performed with immunoSEQ multiplex PCR; in TCRdb, only in-frame clones are kept and a portion is missing. V and J calls and clone size are given by that table; D and trimming were obtained from the DNA. The sample holds 200,000 to 250,000 clones; 85% to 90% are singletons and the top ten take 2.5% to 3.5%.

This TCR was sampled from a woman in her sixties or seventies with acute or convalescent COVID-19. Sequencing used peripheral blood. J is TRBJ1-4 and V is TRBV2; the match to TRBD1 covers 8 bases. CDR3 amino acids: CASSVQGANEKLFF. The CDR3 bases are TGTGCCAGCAGTGTACAGGGGGCTAATGAAAAACTGTTTTTT.